This T cell receptor beta chain was retrieved from a study of shared clonotypes between healthy human individuals. Measured with immunoSEQ multiplex PCR; TCRdb has only the in-frame clones, and not every one. Counted here are about 1.1 million clones, roughly 77% occurring once; the ten biggest clones make up almost 0.9%. The V gene's germline CDR1 is MNHNY and CDR2 SVGAGI (reference sequence). The CDR3 contains 15 residues. The receptor comes from a young man in good health. Some clones in this sample may be carry-over from other donors' samples. Source material: memory CD4+ T cells from PBMCs. Subset described: CD45RA-negative fraction. V is TRBV6-6 and J is TRBJ2-5, with 13 bases matching TRBD2. The DNA matches TRBJ2-7 better at its end, which makes the J call doubtful. The CDR3 DNA follows: TGTGCCAGCAGTTCTGGACTAGCGGGAGTGGGCGAGCAGTACTTC. Protein: CASSSGLAGVGEQYF.